The 13 T cell receptor beta chains given below trace back to one sample, sequenced in a study of regulatory T cells in long-lasting Graves disease. The time point is: persistent/refractory GD, antithyroid drugs over 5 years with positive TRAb. There was RNA extracted from PBMCs, and the TCR library was made from it. Library construction for TCR beta used iRepertoire HTBI primers and Arm-PCR of CDR3 regions. MiXCR was run by TCRdb on the multiplex PCR reads, yielding one entry per CDR3 protein. The profile shows under 500,000 distinct CDR3 sequences, around 20% of them singletons. Here the sequenced sample was peripheral blood mononuclear cells (PBMCs), taken when the disease was refractory, from a patient treated with antithyroid drugs. The receptors here all came from a female donor with Graves disease.

Turning to this clonotype: The junction differs from germline at one of its ends, possibly a read error. DNA for the CDR3: TGTGCCAGCAGCTTTGAGTCCTCCGAGCAGTACTTC. This translates into CASSFESSEQYF. The chain recombines TRBV7-6 with TRBJ2-7; no clear D gene. The CDR3 runs 12 residues. Germline loops: CDR1 SGHVS, CDR2 FNYEAQ.

The chain is built from TRBV7-9 and TRBJ1-6, with D perhaps matching TRBD1 (5 bases). The germline gives CDR1 SEHNR, CDR2 FQNEAQ (reference sequence). This CDR3 is built from 14 residues. Trimming removed 3 bases from V and 6 bases from J, with 9 bases in between. This CDR3 reads CASSFDSFNSPLHF. The CDR3 DNA reads as TGTGCCAGCAGCTTCGACAGCTTTAATTCACCCCTCCACTTT.

This clonotype was observed once. The chain couples TRBV5-4 to TRBJ2-1, with 7 bases aligning to TRBD2. V was clipped by 0 bases and J by 10 bases; unmatched bases: 4. The CDR3 runs to 13 residues. Germline assignment: CDR1 SGHNT and CDR2 YYREEE (reference sequence). For the CDR3, the DNA is TGTGCCAGCAGCTTGGAAGCGCGGGAGGAGCAGTTCTTC. Its protein is CASSLEAREEQFF. The whole variable domain, remainder taken from reference TRBV5-4 and TRBJ2-1, is ETGVTQSPTHLIKTRGQQVTLRCSSQSGHNTVSWYQQALGQGPQFIFQYYREEENGRGNFPPRFSGLQFPNYSSELNVNALELDDSALYLCASSLEAREEQFFGPGTRLTVL.

This clonotype has at least ten counts. The rearrangement uses TRBV6-1 and TRBJ2-5, with TRBD1 identical over 10 bases. Germline loops: CDR1 MNHNS, CDR2 SASEGT. The CDR3 is made up of 14 amino acids. With 6 bases clipped from V and 5 bases from J, the junction kept 6 bases outside the gene matches. The CDR3 nucleotides are TGTGCCAGCAGGGACAGGGGGAAAAGGGAGACCCAGTACTTC. Residues: CASRDRGKRETQYF.

Many counts were recorded for this clonotype. The chain combines TRBV12-3 or TRBV12-4 with TRBJ2-5, with D unresolved. The CDR3 consists of 12 residues. The germline V and J ends were trimmed by 7 bases and 13 bases, with 19 bases remaining between them. CDR3 region: CASTLGLSDTYF. CDR3 nucleotides: TGTGCCAGCACCCTGGGCCTGTCCGACACGTACTTC.

This clonotype was counted once. The rearrangement links TRBV3-1 to TRBJ2-7; the D gene could be TRBD1 or TRBD2 (6 bases each). Germline V CDR1 and CDR2: LGHDT, YNNKEL (reference sequence). The CDR3 loop spans 13 amino acids. V was shortened by 4 bases and J by 6 bases, with 13 bases between the two germline ends. CDR3 residues: CASSPRGAGEQYF. CDR3 DNA: TGTGCCAGCAGCCCAAGGGGGGCGGGCGAGCAGTACTTC.

The table lists this clonotype with a few counts. The J gene is TRBJ2-2, the V gene TRBV7-9; 9 bases agree with TRBD1. The CDR3 runs 18 residues. The germline CDR1 and CDR2 sequences are SEHNR and FQNEAQ (reference sequence). With 4 bases clipped from V and 4 bases from J, the junction kept 13 bases outside the gene matches. CDR3 residues: CASSSRPGTGWSTGELFF. The CDR3 nucleotides read TGTGCCAGCAGCTCACGTCCCGGGACAGGGTGGAGCACCGGGGAGCTGTTTTTT.

At least ten counts were recorded for this clonotype. The chain employs TRBV27 and TRBJ2-2; 8 nucleotides agree with TRBD1. J lost 3 bases, V lost 6 bases, and 3 bases had no gene match. This CDR3 comprises 14 residues. Per germline, CDR1 MNHEY and CDR2 SMNVEV (reference sequence). This CDR3 reads CASRRQGYTGELFF. The CDR3 DNA sequence: TGTGCCAGCAGGCGACAGGGGTACACCGGGGAGCTGTTTTTT.

In its sample, this clonotype was seen many times. The genes are TRBV2 and TRBJ2-2, with 7 bases matching TRBD2. The germline V gene has CDR1 SNHLY and CDR2 FYNNEI. Trimming cost V 6 bases and J 4 bases; bases outside gene matches: 11. The CDR3 covers 16 residues. The CDR3 bases are TGTGCCAGCAGGCCCCGACTAGCTTCGGGCACCGGGGAGCTGTTTTTT. Translated, it gives CASRPRLASGTGELFF. Variable domain in full (rest from reference TRBV2 and TRBJ2-2): EPEVTQTPSHQVTQMGQEVILRCVPISNHLYFYWYRQILGQKVEFLVSFYNNEISEKSEIFDDQFSVERPDGSNFTLKIRSTKLEDSAMYFCASRPRLASGTGELFFGEGSRLTVL.

This clonotype was seen repeatedly, ten times or more. The rearrangement uses TRBV6-5 and TRBJ2-5, with D uncertain. Germline V gene data show CDR1 as MNHEY and CDR2 as SVGAGI. This CDR3 has 14 amino acids. The germline V and J ends were trimmed by 2 bases and 4 bases, with 11 bases remaining between them. This CDR3 is CASSYIGVPETQYF. The CDR3 DNA reads as TGTGCCAGCAGTTACATTGGAGTCCCAGAGACCCAGTACTTC.

This clonotype turned up a few times. V is TRBV24-1 and J is TRBJ2-2; TRBD1 matches 7 bases. The V gene end was trimmed by 1 base and the J gene end by 5 bases; junction bases not matched to a gene: 6. Germline lookup yields CDR1 KGHDR and CDR2 SFDVKD. The CDR3 has 16 residues. CDR3 nucleotide sequence: TGTGCCACCAGTGATTTTCGACAGGGCGGGACCGGGGAGCTGTTTTTT. This gives the protein CATSDFRQGGTGELFF.

This clonotype was detected ten times or more. The CDR3 loop is CASTLGGKNTEAFF. The CDR3 DNA reads as TGTGCCAGCACCTTAGGGGGAAAGAACACTGAAGCTTTCTTT. This chain uses TRBV12-3 or TRBV12-4 with TRBJ1-1; perhaps TRBD1 as D (6 bases). The V gene lost 7 bases and the J gene lost 1 base, with 13 bases spanning the gap. This CDR3 region has 14 residues.

Ten or more counts support this clonotype. The rearrangement joins TRBV7-2 to TRBJ1-1, with D unresolved. The V end lost 4 bases, the J end lost 0 bases, and 12 bases lay between the germline ends. This CDR3 is 15 amino acids long. Germline assignment: CDR1 SGHTA and CDR2 FQGNSA. In DNA form, the CDR3 reads TGTGCCAGCAGCTCCCTCACCGGGATGAACACTGAAGCTTTCTTT. Amino acids: CASSSLTGMNTEAFF.